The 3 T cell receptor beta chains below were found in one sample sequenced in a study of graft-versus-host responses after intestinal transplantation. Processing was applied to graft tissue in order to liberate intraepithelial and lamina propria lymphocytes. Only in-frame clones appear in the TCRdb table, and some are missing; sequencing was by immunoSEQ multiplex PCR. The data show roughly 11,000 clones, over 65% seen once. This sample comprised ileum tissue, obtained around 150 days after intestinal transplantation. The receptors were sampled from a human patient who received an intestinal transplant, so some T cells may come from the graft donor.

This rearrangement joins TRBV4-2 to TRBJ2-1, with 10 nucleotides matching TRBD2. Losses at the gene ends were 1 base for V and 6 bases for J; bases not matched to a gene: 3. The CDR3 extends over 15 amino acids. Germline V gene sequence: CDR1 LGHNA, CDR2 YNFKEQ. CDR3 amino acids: CASSQGTSGGNEQFF. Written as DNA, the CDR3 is TGTGCCAGCAGCCAAGGGACTAGCGGAGGCAATGAGCAGTTCTTC.

Here the CDR3 reads CASSRAGQGTQYF. The CDR3 DNA follows: TGTGCCAGCAGCCGAGCGGGACAGGGGACGCAGTACTTC. The chain carries TRBV14 and TRBJ2-7; TRBD1 matches 10 bases. With V trimmed by 4 bases and J by 9 bases, 6 bases remained unmatched. The CDR3 runs to 13 residues. Germline CDR1 is SGHDN and CDR2 is FVKESK.

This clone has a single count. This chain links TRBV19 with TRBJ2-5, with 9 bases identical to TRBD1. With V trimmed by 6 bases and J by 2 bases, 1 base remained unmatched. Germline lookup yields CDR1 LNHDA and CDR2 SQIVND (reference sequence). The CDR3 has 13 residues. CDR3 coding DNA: TGTGCCAGTAGGGGGACAGGGCAAGAGACCCAGTACTTC. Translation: CASRGTGQETQYF.